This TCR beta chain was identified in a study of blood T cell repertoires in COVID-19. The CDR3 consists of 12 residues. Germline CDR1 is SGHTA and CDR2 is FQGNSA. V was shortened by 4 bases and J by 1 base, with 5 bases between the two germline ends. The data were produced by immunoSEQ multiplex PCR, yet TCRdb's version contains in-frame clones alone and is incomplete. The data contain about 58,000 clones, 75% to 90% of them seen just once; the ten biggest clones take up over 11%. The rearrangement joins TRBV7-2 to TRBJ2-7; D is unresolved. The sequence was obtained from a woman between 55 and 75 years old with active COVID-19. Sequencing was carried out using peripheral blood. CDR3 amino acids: CASSSLSYEQYF. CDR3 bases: TGTGCCAGCAGCTCCCTTTCCTACGAGCAGTACTTC.